The rows below give T cell receptor beta chains drawn from one sample of a study of tumor-infiltrating lymphocytes in primary liver carcinoma. MiXCR was run by TCRdb on the multiplex PCR reads, yielding one entry per CDR3 protein. The sample includes 95,000 to 100,000 distinct CDR3 sequences, approximately 70% seen only once; the top ten take roughly 12%. The material sequenced was liver tumor tissue from sampling region 2. The receptor set was obtained from a woman aged 55-70 years with primary liver carcinoma and hepatitis B virus infection. The conserved cysteine and the conserved F or W are not part of the CDR3 here. The size entry is marked missing in some rows and otherwise reads once, few, many or a size class.

cdr3_aa	v_call	j_call	clone_size
ASSEAGHGELF	TRBV6-1	TRBJ2-2	many
ASSPQLGNAEAS	TRBV11-3	TRBJ1-1	NA
ASSPPAGANTWEMF	TRBV18	TRBJ2-2	NA
ASSSDTPNQPQH	TRBV5-8	TRBJ1-5	many
ASSPLASGSAYNEQF	TRBV18	TRBJ2-1	NA
ASTASEAGETRY	TRBV6-6	TRBJ2-5	few
ASRYQKTGSYNEQF	TRBV6-5	TRBJ2-1	NA
ASNPPQGLTGGLF	TRBV11-2	TRBJ2-2	NA
ATMAGQGEYNEQF	TRBV24-1	TRBJ2-1	NA
SIALDVVQF	TRBV29-1	TRBJ2-1	NA
VSSLGGLTYTSDTQF	TRBV11-2	TRBJ2-3	NA
ASLDHRGKTQY	TRBV11-2	TRBJ2-5	once
ASSLGTGVGYEQY	TRBV11-2	TRBJ2-7	NA
ASSRARAYEQY	TRBV11-2	TRBJ2-7	medium-sized
ASSFYREGPDIQY	TRBV28	TRBJ2-4	NA
ASSFKRDDEQY	TRBV7-9	TRBJ2-7	NA
ASSTGQGVSGANVPT	TRBV12-3/TRBV12-4	TRBJ2-6	NA
ASRHLSGSAAYNEQS	TRBV6-5	TRBJ2-1	NA
SAISLTADNEQF	TRBV20-1	TRBJ2-1	NA
ASSLSSVVAEIEQY	TRBV7-9	NA	NA
ASNFVLGRTDTQY	TRBV11-2	TRBJ2-3	NA
ASSFQPGQGARHEQY	TRBV11-2	TRBJ2-7	NA
TSSQVSQLSDSYT	TRBV4-1	TRBJ1-2	NA
ASIGRAGKETQY	TRBV6-6	TRBJ2-5	once
GSSSALATVNEQF	TRBV12-3/TRBV12-4	TRBJ2-1	NA
ASSATTGGLREQY	TRBV5-1	TRBJ2-7	many
ASSRLAAVYNEQF	TRBV5-6	TRBJ2-1	many
PSSRFGTEAF	TRBV12-3/TRBV12-4	TRBJ1-1	NA
SARDPESEQY	TRBV20-1	TRBJ2-7	NA
ASSYRAGYYGYT	TRBV6-6	TRBJ1-2	NA
ASSLVLAGAGETQY	TRBV5-4	TRBJ2-5	many
ANSTPRTGNYYNSPLH	TRBV6-5	TRBJ1-6	NA
VSSEGAGSSSYEQY	TRBV6-1	TRBJ2-7	once
ASSQLGLAAASRDTQY	TRBV4-2	TRBJ2-3	NA
ASSPYSDLGTEAF	TRBV5-1	TRBJ1-1	many
ASRIRDRGSNSPLH	TRBV28	TRBJ1-6	NA
AISTGASYEEY	TRBV10-3	TRBJ2-7	NA
ASSRSLAGGPGGEQY	TRBV11-2	NA	NA
ASNRDPGLRGELF	TRBV5-1	TRBJ2-2	few
ASSHLVVGWGEQF	TRBV7-3	TRBJ2-1	many
ASSKGLAGDEKF	TRBV7-9	TRBJ2-1	NA
ASSQGGTSGRNEQF	TRBV4-2	TRBJ2-1	many
ASSAGMGSS	TRBV6-6	TRBJ2-1	NA
AWSTGTSGGGAYEQY	TRBV30	TRBJ2-7	many
ASSLSLASGRFSNEQF	TRBV11-1	TRBJ2-1	NA
GSSQADRNEKLF	TRBV4-2	TRBJ1-4	NA
SVQGPELASVSQETQY	TRBV29-1	TRBJ2-5	NA
ATRAGDSYIEEF	TRBV6-1	TRBJ2-1	NA